These T cell receptor beta chains were read from a single sample in a study of T cells after posttransplantation cyclophosphamide. The protocol was immunoSEQ multiplex PCR, while the TCRdb copy is restricted to in-frame clones and leaves out a portion. The sample holds 35,000 to 45,000 clones, and no clone turns up only once. Material for sequencing was PBMCs. These TCRs come from a middle-aged man in good health, CMV-negative, and a related stem cell transplant donor. Both conserved end residues are trimmed from each CDR3.

J: TRBJ2-3
V: TRBV2
CDR3: ASSTTGAPISGDTQY

J: TRBJ1-4
V: TRBV6-6
CDR3: ASRDSHDEKLF

J: TRBJ2-1
V: TRBV7-2
CDR3: ASSLWTSGTNEQF

J: TRBJ2-5
V: TRBV7-2
CDR3: ASVPQGGKTQY

J: TRBJ2-7
V: TRBV23-1
CDR3: ASIPGQGISYEQY

J: TRBJ1-4
V: TRBV4-1
CDR3: ASSHVQGPTNEKLF

J: TRBJ1-3
V: TRBV7-9
CDR3: ASSPGTTLRGNTIY

J: TRBJ2-7
V: TRBV4-1
CDR3: ASSPRDRGRNEQY

J: TRBJ2-3
V: TRBV6-5
CDR3: ASSARDRSTDTQY

J: TRBJ2-5
V: TRBV7-2
CDR3: ASSFDRGISETQY

J: TRBJ1-2
V: TRBV19
CDR3: ASRVGGTAHYGYT

J: TRBJ2-5
V: TRBV6-1
CDR3: ASSEAGTGGETQY

J: TRBJ2-5
V: TRBV30
CDR3: ALQGSRETQY

J: TRBJ2-2
V: TRBV19
CDR3: ASSIQGALNRAGELF

J: TRBJ2-7
V: TRBV27
CDR3: ASSLRSADLGLYEQY

J: TRBJ1-1
V: TRBV19
CDR3: ASSIDLMAADLAF

J: TRBJ2-7
V: TRBV7-6
CDR3: ASSLGAQGTYEQY

J: TRBJ1-1
V: TRBV6-6
CDR3: ASSDPGQGAPEAF

J: TRBJ2-3
V: TRBV7-2
CDR3: ASSLAPAGGSTDTQY

J: TRBJ1-3
V: TRBV18
CDR3: ASSPERSGNTIY